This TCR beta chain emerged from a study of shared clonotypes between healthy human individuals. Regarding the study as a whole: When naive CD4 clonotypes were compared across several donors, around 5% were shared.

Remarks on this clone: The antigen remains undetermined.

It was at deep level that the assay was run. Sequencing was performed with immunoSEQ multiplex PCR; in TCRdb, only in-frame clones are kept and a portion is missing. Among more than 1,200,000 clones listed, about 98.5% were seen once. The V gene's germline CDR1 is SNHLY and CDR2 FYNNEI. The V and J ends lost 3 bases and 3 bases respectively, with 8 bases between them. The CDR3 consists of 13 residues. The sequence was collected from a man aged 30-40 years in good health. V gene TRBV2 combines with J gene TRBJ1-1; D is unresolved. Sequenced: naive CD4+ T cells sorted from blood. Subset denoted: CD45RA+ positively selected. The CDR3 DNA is TGTGCCAGCAGTGATGTCGCGGACACTGAAGCTTTCTTT. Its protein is CASSDVADTEAFF.